The clone carrying this T cell receptor (beta chain) was observed many times. What it binds is not known. This sample is part of a study of human T cells and chemical hapten exposure. Time point described: patch test 2, 6 weeks after DPC sensitization. The treatment was: therapeutic diphenylcyclopropenone sensitization with weekly scalp DPC. Notes on the study in general: Sensitizing to DPC left TCRs with a frequency above 1 in 1000 unaltered.

Trimming stripped 0 bases from V and 0 bases from J, with 9 bases between. Germline CDR1 is SGHRS and CDR2 is YFSETQ. The CDR3 is 15 amino acids. In the original workflow: A typical sample had some 87,000 TCRs, with roughly 20,000 to 700,000 overall. One entry per CDR3 protein results from TCRdb running MiXCR on the RACE reads. The V and J calls reflect TCRdb's pipeline rather than the authors' work. The sample has approximately 80,000 distinct CDR3 sequences, over 9.5% seen once. The sequence came from a woman aged 45-60 years with alopecia areata. Some clones in this sample may be carry-over from other donors' samples. V usage is TRBV5-1 and J usage is TRBJ1-2; a possible D gene is TRBD1 (5 bases). The sample consisted of whole blood, taken in connection with sensitization to the hapten diphenylcyclopropenone (DPC). CDR3 sequence reads: CASSLEARANYGYTF. CDR3 nucleotides: TGCGCCAGCAGCTTGGAGGCCAGGGCTAACTATGGCTACACCTTC.